Each of the 17 T cell receptor beta chains below was sequenced from the same sample in a study of T cell responses to AZD1222 COVID-19 vaccine. Data came from immunoSEQ multiplex PCR; TCRdb stores just in-frame clones and leaves some out. The data contain 150,000 to 200,000 clones, more than 75% of them singletons. The sequencing used peripheral blood, collected 28 days after the second AZD1222 dose. These receptor sequences come from an adult who received the AZD1222 COVID-19 vaccine.

The CDR3 region is CASSHSYEQYF. CDR3 in DNA: TGTGCCAGCAGCCACTCCTACGAGCAGTACTTC. The chain joins TRBV3-1 (or the pseudogene TRBV3-2) to TRBJ2-7; D unclear. The germline V gene has CDR1 LGHDT and CDR2 YNNKEL (reference sequence). The germline V and J ends were trimmed by 3 bases and 0 bases, with 0 bases remaining between them. This CDR3 is built from 11 residues.

The rearrangement uses TRBV9 and TRBJ1-2; 10 bases agree with TRBD1. The CDR3 runs 16 residues. Germline V gene sequence: CDR1 SGDLS, CDR2 YYNGEE. V was pared by 0 bases and J by 5 bases, with 7 bases of the junction left unmatched. The CDR3 sequence: CASSVGTGGLRYGYTF. The CDR3, as DNA: TGTGCCAGCAGCGTAGGGACAGGGGGATTGCGATATGGCTACACCTTC.

This rearrangement joins TRBV9 to TRBJ2-2; 10 bases match TRBD1. J was trimmed by 3 bases and V by 1 base; bases with no gene match: 6. The CDR3 consists of 17 residues. CDR1 and CDR2 from the germline V gene are SGDLS and YYNGEE. The CDR3 DNA follows: TGTGCCAGCAGCGTACCCCGACAGGGGGCCGACACCGGGGAGCTGTTTTTT. The encoded protein is CASSVPRQGADTGELFF.

The rearrangement uses TRBV7-2 and TRBJ2-2, with D perhaps TRBD2 (6 bases). Trimming took 5 bases from V and 2 from J, leaving 12 bases between them. This CDR3 has 15 amino acids. Germline CDR1 SGHTA, CDR2 FQGNSA. The CDR3 bases are TGTGCCAGCAGCACCGGGACTGCAAACACCGGGGAGCTGTTTTTT. Protein product: CASSTGTANTGELFF.

V and J are TRBV29-1 and TRBJ2-1; 10 nucleotides match TRBD2. CDR3 size: 14 residues. The V gene's germline CDR1 is SQVTM and CDR2 ANQGSEA. V lost 3 bases, J lost 3 bases, and 2 bases stayed unmatched. Here the CDR3 DNA reads TGCAGCGTTGAGGTAGCGGGAGGCTACAATGAGCAGTTCTTC. It encodes CSVEVAGGYNEQFF.

This clone was observed once. The DNA of the CDR3 is TGTGCCAGCAGCGGGAGGACGGCCCAAGAGACCCAGTACTTC. Its protein is CASSGRTAQETQYF. The chain carries TRBV5-8 and TRBJ2-5, with a possible D match to TRBD2 (6 bases). Trimming removed 4 bases at V and 1 base at J, with 11 bases between. Germline loops: CDR1 SGHTS, CDR2 YDEGEE. The CDR3 is 14 residues long.

This clone came up once. CDR3 residues: CATRGQGTYGYTF. CDR3 bases: TGTGCCACCAGGGGACAGGGGACCTATGGCTACACCTTC. V is TRBV24-1 and J is TRBJ1-2; 10 nucleotides agree with TRBD1. This CDR3 has 13 amino acids. The germline V gene encodes CDR1 KGHDR and CDR2 SFDVKD. The V segment lost 7 bases and the J segment 4 bases; nucleotides outside the gene matches: 2.

V gene TRBV30 combines with J gene TRBJ1-5; D gene ambiguous. Germline V CDR1 and CDR2: GTSNPN, SVGIG (reference sequence). The CDR3 has 14 amino acids. Trimming stripped 1 base from V and 0 bases from J, with 7 bases between. CDR3 residues: CAWSAPYSNQPQHF. The CDR3 DNA sequence: TGTGCCTGGAGTGCCCCTTATAGCAATCAGCCCCAGCATTTT.

The genes are TRBV28 and TRBJ2-2, with TRBD2 identical over 8 bases. Germline V CDR1 and CDR2: MDHEN, SYDVKM. The CDR3 has 14 amino acids. V dropped 2 bases and J dropped 6; count of bases not matched to a gene: 2. CDR3 DNA sequence: TGTGCCAGCAGTTTAGGGACTAGGGCCGGGGAGCTGTTTTTT. Translated, it gives CASSLGTRAGELFF.

This sequence joins TRBV7-2 and TRBJ2-7; 10 bases map to TRBD2. The CDR3 totals 15 residues. Germline assignment: CDR1 SGHTA and CDR2 FQGNSA. Trimming at V came to 2 bases and at J to 3 bases, leaving 4 bases not matched to a gene. The CDR3 nucleotides are TGTGCCAGCAGCTTACTTGGGACTAGCGACTACGAGCAGTACTTC. This gives the protein CASSLLGTSDYEQYF.

This clone was recorded once. The chain carries TRBV24-1 and TRBJ2-3; TRBD1 matches 9 bases. The CDR3 has 17 amino acids. Germline values: CDR1 KGHDR, CDR2 SFDVKD. The V and J ends lost 7 bases and 0 bases, in that order; junction bases with no gene match: 10. This chain's CDR3 is CATSSKWTGASTDTQYF. CDR3 DNA: TGTGCCACCAGCTCGAAATGGACAGGGGCGAGCACAGATACGCAGTATTTT.

The chain is built from TRBV7-3 and TRBJ1-2, with 8 nucleotides matching TRBD1. This CDR3 is built from 15 residues. Germline loops: CDR1 SGHTA, CDR2 FQGTGA. V shed 4 bases, J shed 4 bases, and the junction held 8 bases outside the gene matches. CDR3 protein: CASSSGTGGSYGYTF. The CDR3 region has the DNA TGTGCCAGCAGCTCTGGGACAGGCGGGAGCTATGGCTACACCTTC.

The chain has TRBV30 and TRBJ2-7; 15 bases are shared with TRBD2. CDR3 length: 20 amino acids. With 2 bases clipped from V and 0 bases from J, the junction kept 14 bases outside the gene matches. CDR1 and CDR2 from the germline V gene are GTSNPN and SVGIG (reference sequence). CDR3 amino acids: CAWSTWPGTSGRLNSYEQYF. In DNA, the CDR3 is TGTGCCTGGAGTACCTGGCCCGGGACTAGCGGGAGGCTCAACTCCTACGAGCAGTACTTC.

V is TRBV3-1 (or the pseudogene TRBV3-2) and J is TRBJ2-3; the match to TRBD2 covers 11 bases. With V trimmed by 3 bases and J by 5 bases, 4 bases remained unmatched. The germline gives CDR1 LGHDT, CDR2 YNNKEL (reference sequence). The length of the CDR3 is 15 residues. The CDR3, as DNA: TGTGCCAGCAGCCAGGCACTAGCGGGAGTAGATACGCAGTATTTT. It specifies CASSQALAGVDTQYF.

The chain combines TRBV5-1 with TRBJ2-3, with a weak D call TRBD1 (5 bases). This CDR3 is built from 15 residues. Per germline, CDR1 SGHRS and CDR2 YFSETQ. Deletions cut 1 base from V and 0 bases from J, with 9 bases between. The CDR3 loop reads CASSLSGQSTDTQYF. The CDR3 DNA follows: TGCGCCAGCAGCTTGTCAGGACAAAGCACAGATACGCAGTATTTT.

This chain connects TRBV7-9 to TRBJ2-6, with 9 bases that match TRBD1. This CDR3 contains 16 residues. V shed 5 bases and J 4 bases; nucleotides not matched to a gene: 6. CDR1 and CDR2 from the germline V gene are SEHNR and FQNEAQ (reference sequence). The CDR3 protein is CASSRRTGDGANVLTF. In DNA form, the CDR3 reads TGTGCCAGCAGCAGAAGGACAGGGGACGGGGCCAACGTCCTGACTTTC.

The chain couples TRBV2 to TRBJ2-7; TRBD2 is a possible D gene (6 bases). V was clipped by 7 bases and J by 0 bases, with 13 bases between them. This CDR3 has 14 amino acids. The germline CDR1 and CDR2 sequences are SNHLY and FYNNEI. In DNA form, the CDR3 reads TGTGCCAGCACCCAGACTAGTTTCTCCTACGAGCAGTACTTC. Translated: CASTQTSFSYEQYF. Based on the CDR3 plus reference TRBV2 and TRBJ2-7, the full variable domain is EPEVTQTPSHQVTQMGQEVILRCVPISNHLYFYWYRQILGQKVEFLVSFYNNEISEKSEIFDDQFSVERPDGSNFTLKIRSTKLEDSAMYFCASTQTSFSYEQYFGPGTRLTVT.